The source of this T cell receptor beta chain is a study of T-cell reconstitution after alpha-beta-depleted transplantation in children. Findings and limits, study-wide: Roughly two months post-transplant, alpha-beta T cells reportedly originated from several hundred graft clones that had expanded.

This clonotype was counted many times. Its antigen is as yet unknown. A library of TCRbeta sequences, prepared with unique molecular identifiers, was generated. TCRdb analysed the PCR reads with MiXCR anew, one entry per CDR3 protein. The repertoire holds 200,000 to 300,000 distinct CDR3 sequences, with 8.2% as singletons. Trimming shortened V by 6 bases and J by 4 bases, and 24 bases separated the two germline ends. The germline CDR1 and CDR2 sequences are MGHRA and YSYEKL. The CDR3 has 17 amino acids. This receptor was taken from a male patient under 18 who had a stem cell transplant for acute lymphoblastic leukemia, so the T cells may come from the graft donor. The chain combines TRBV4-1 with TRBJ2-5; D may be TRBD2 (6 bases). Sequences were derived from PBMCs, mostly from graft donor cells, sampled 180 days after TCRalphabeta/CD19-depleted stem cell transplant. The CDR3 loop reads CASREGLQVWVPETQYF. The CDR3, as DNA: TGCGCCAGCAGGGAGGGACTCCAAGTATGGGTCCCAGAGACCCAGTACTTC.